These T cell receptor beta chains were read from a single sample in a study of control samples from healthy donors and cancer patients. Produced via immunoSEQ multiplex PCR; TCRdb's table is partial and in-frame only. The sample records about 140,000 clones, 85% to 95% being singletons. The sequenced sample was blood. The receptors come from a man aged 40-49 years in good health. Both conserved end residues are part of each CDR3. Each record gives: V gene, clone size, D gene, CDR3 length, J gene, CDR3 protein, CDR3 DNA. A D gene is named only where the DNA matches it firmly. Some rows mark clone size as missing; the rest say once, few, many or name a class of expanded clone.

V: TRBV24-1; size: -; D: -; length: 13; J: TRBJ2-7; CDR3: CATSEWDGYEQYF; DNA: TGTGCCACCAGTGAGTGGGACGGCTACGAGCAGTACTTC
V: TRBV4-1; size: -; D: -; length: 15; J: TRBJ1-1; CDR3: CASSPSDRVNTEAFF; DNA: TGCGCCAGCAGCCCCTCGGACAGAGTGAACACTGAAGCTTTCTTT
V: TRBV11-3; size: -; D: TRBD2; length: 15; J: TRBJ2-1; CDR3: CASSLGGLAGSEQFF; DNA: TGTGCCAGCAGCTTAGGAGGACTAGCGGGGAGTGAGCAGTTCTTC
V: TRBV10-2; size: -; D: TRBD1; length: 15; J: TRBJ2-2; CDR3: CASREITGGPGELFF; DNA: TGCGCCAGCAGGGAAATCACAGGGGGCCCCGGGGAGCTGTTTTTT
V: TRBV10-3; size: -; D: TRBD1; length: 15; J: TRBJ1-2; CDR3: CAISEPMTGNYGYTF; DNA: TGTGCCATCAGTGAGCCAATGACAGGGAACTATGGCTACACCTTC
V: TRBV5-5; size: -; D: TRBD2; length: 16; J: TRBJ2-1; CDR3: CASSLLTSGVPTEQFF; DNA: TGTGCCAGCAGCTTGCTTACTAGCGGGGTACCCACGGAGCAGTTCTTC
V: TRBV10-2; size: once; D: -; length: 13; J: TRBJ2-3; CDR3: CASSEESHETQYF; DNA: TGCGCCAGCAGTGAGGAGAGCCACGAGACGCAGTATTTT
V: TRBV4-3; size: -; D: -; length: 15; J: TRBJ1-5; CDR3: CASSQDAARDQPQHF; DNA: TGCGCCAGCAGCCAAGATGCAGCGCGCGATCAGCCCCAGCATTTT
V: TRBV6-1; size: -; D: TRBD1; length: 17; J: TRBJ1-1; CDR3: CASSKGIGTGVGTEAFF; DNA: TGTGCCAGCAGTAAAGGGATCGGGACAGGGGTTGGGACTGAAGCTTTCTTT
V: TRBV6-5; size: -; D: TRBD2; length: 15; J: TRBJ2-1; CDR3: CASSYSLAGVNEQFF; DNA: TGTGCCAGCAGTTACTCGCTCGCGGGAGTTAATGAGCAGTTCTTC
V: TRBV10-2; size: -; D: -; length: 14; J: TRBJ1-2; CDR3: CASSEVNNAIGYTF; DNA: TGCGCCAGCAGTGAGGTAAATAATGCGATCGGCTACACCTTC